Following are 20 T cell receptor beta chains from one sample sequenced in a study of cytomegalovirus exposure and HLA in healthy donors. In the PCR, 60 Vbeta and 13 Jbeta primers were used. Only in-frame clones appear in the TCRdb table, and some are missing; sequencing was by immunoSEQ multiplex PCR. The table shows approximately 170,000 clones, with 75% to 90% occurring only once. What was sequenced was PBMCs. The receptors here all came from a boy under 10 years old in good health and CMV-seronegative.

The chain recombines TRBV6-1 with TRBJ2-7; 8 positions match TRBD1. This CDR3 is 12 amino acids long. Trimming removed 8 bases from V and 8 bases from J; junction bases left unmatched: 8. Germline V gene lookup returns CDR1 MNHNS and CDR2 SASEGT. The CDR3 bases are TGTGCCAGCTCCGGACAGGGTAGCAAGCAGTACGTC. This codes for CASSGQGSKQYV.

The V call is TRBV6-1, the J call TRBJ1-5, with D hard to call. Trimming left V 6 bases short and J 1 base short, with 7 bases between. The CDR3 spans 13 residues. The germline V gene has CDR1 MNHNS and CDR2 SASEGT. CDR3 sequence: CASSGGSNQPQHF. In DNA form, the CDR3 reads TGTGCCAGCAGCGGCGGGAGCAATCAGCCCCAGCATTTT.

V and J are TRBV7-2 and TRBJ2-1, with D possibly TRBD1 on 6 matching bases. V was trimmed by 3 bases and J by 0 bases, leaving 9 bases between them. Germline CDR1 reads SGHTA; CDR2 reads FQGNSA. This CDR3 spans 15 amino acids. This CDR3 is CASSFGQSSYNEQFF. The CDR3 nucleotides read TGTGCCAGCAGCTTCGGACAGTCCTCCTACAATGAGCAGTTCTTC.

The chain joins TRBV2 to TRBJ1-1; 10 nucleotides agree with TRBD1. This CDR3 spans 22 amino acids. Looked up from germline, CDR1 is SNHLY and CDR2 is FYNNEI. Unmatched junction bases numbered 24, after V lost 5 bases and J lost 0 bases. The CDR3 bases are TGTGCCAGCAGTCACCTACAATCCGGGACAGGGGCCGGACTTGAATTGAACACTGAAGCTTTCTTT. Amino acids: CASSHLQSGTGAGLELNTEAFF. Full variable domain (remainder filled in from reference TRBV2 and TRBJ1-1): EPEVTQTPSHQVTQMGQEVILRCVPISNHLYFYWYRQILGQKVEFLVSFYNNEISEKSEIFDDQFSVERPDGSNFTLKIRSTKLEDSAMYFCASSHLQSGTGAGLELNTEAFFGQGTRLTVV.

As for this clone: The junction shows a germline mismatch at one end, possibly a read error. The V and J genes are TRBV7-3 and TRBJ1-1; 10 positions match TRBD1. Germline lookup yields CDR1 SGHTA and CDR2 FQGTGA. The CDR3 loop spans 14 amino acids. The CDR3 is CASSLVGQGAEAFF. DNA of the CDR3: TGTGCTAGCAGCTTAGTTGGACAGGGGGCTGAAGCTTTCTTT.

The chain couples TRBV4-2 to TRBJ2-1; 7 bases match TRBD1. The CDR3 loop spans 13 amino acids. Per the germline V gene, CDR1 is LGHNA and CDR2 is YNFKEQ. The V gene end was trimmed by 7 bases and the J gene end by 7 bases; junction bases not matched to a gene: 7. CDR3 region: CASTPGQRNEQFF. The CDR3 nucleotides are TGTGCCAGCACTCCGGGACAGAGAAATGAGCAGTTCTTC.

The chain employs TRBV10-3 and TRBJ2-3, with a possible D match to TRBD2 (5 bases). The CDR3 length is 11 residues. V shed 4 bases and J shed 9 bases, with 8 bases lying between them. Germline CDR1 is ENHRY and CDR2 is SYGVKD. The CDR3: CAISGPSTQYF. In DNA form, the CDR3 reads TGTGCCATCAGTGGTCCTAGCACGCAGTATTTT.

The chain combines TRBV6-5 with TRBJ1-6; D is possibly TRBD1 (5 bases). The V gene's germline CDR1 is MNHEY and CDR2 SVGAGI. The CDR3 has 14 amino acids. Trimming removed 10 bases at V and 7 bases at J, with 17 bases between. CDR3 bases: TGTGCCACCTCCGGGCCAGGGCGGAATTCACCCCTCCACTTT. Its translation: CATSGPGRNSPLHF.

CDR3 protein: CASSPNTAGAGNTIYF. CDR3 sequence (DNA): TGTGCCAGCAGCCCCAATACCGCGGGGGCTGGAAACACCATATATTTT. The chain has TRBV7-2 and TRBJ1-3, with D perhaps TRBD1 (5 bases). CDR3 length: 16 residues. V was shortened by 5 bases and J by 2 bases, with 16 bases between the two germline ends. CDR1 is SGHTA, CDR2 FQGNSA, per germline.

This chain connects TRBV27 to TRBJ2-1; 9 bases align to TRBD2. Losses at the gene ends were 5 bases for V and 5 bases for J; bases not matched to a gene: 10. Germline CDR1 MNHEY, CDR2 SMNVEV (reference sequence). The CDR3 has 16 amino acids. In DNA form, the CDR3 reads TGTGCCAGCAGTCTGGTAGCGGGAGTAGGGAACAATGAGCAGTTCTTC. Translating it yields CASSLVAGVGNNEQFF.

The chain joins TRBV5-1 to TRBJ1-1, with D unclear. Trimming took off 1 base at V and 0 bases at J, with 7 bases between the two ends. The CDR3 loop spans 14 amino acids. The germline V gene has CDR1 SGHRS and CDR2 YFSETQ. The CDR3 nucleotides read TGCGCCAGCAGCTTGAACACCATGAACACTGAAGCTTTCTTT. Encoded protein: CASSLNTMNTEAFF.

This clone was seen a single time. The chain is built from TRBV30 and TRBJ2-7, with 7 bases fitting TRBD2. Germline V gene lookup returns CDR1 GTSNPN and CDR2 SVGIG (reference sequence). The ends lost 6 bases at V and 9 bases at J; junction bases unmatched: 11. CDR3 length equals 12 residues. In DNA, the CDR3 is TGTGCCTGTTGCGGGAGTGGTCGGGGGCAGTACTTC. Translated, it gives CACCGSGRGQYF. The full variable domain, its missing parts supplied by reference TRBV30 and TRBJ2-7, is SQTIHQWPATLVQPVGSPLSLECTVEGTSNPNLYWYRQAAGRGLQLLFYSVGIGQISSEVPQNLSASRPQDRQFILSSKKLLLSDSGFYLCACCGSGRGQYFGPGTRLTVT.

The chain couples TRBV5-3 to TRBJ2-7; 11 nucleotides match TRBD2. TRBV5-3 is annotated as an ORF whose role is uncertain. The CDR3 is 17 residues long. Germline trimming cut 6 bases from V and 0 bases from J; bases unmatched to any gene: 11. CDR3 sequence: CARIGSSGGKSSYEQYV. The CDR3, as DNA: TGTGCCAGAATAGGGTCTAGCGGGGGGAAGAGCTCCTACGAGCAGTACGTC.

The chain couples TRBV5-1 to TRBJ2-3; D is possibly TRBD2 (6 bases). Germline CDR1 SGHRS, CDR2 YFSETQ. The CDR3 has 16 residues. Trimming removed 3 bases at V and 0 bases at J, with 14 bases between. CDR3 nucleotide sequence: TGCGCCAGCAGCTCGAGAGCGGGTATAAGCACAGATACGCAGTATTTT. Protein: CASSSRAGISTDTQYF.

This rearrangement joins TRBV14 to TRBJ1-1; the match to TRBD1 covers 7 bases. The CDR3 runs 15 residues. CDR1 and CDR2 from the germline V gene are SGHDN and FVKESK. V shed 2 bases and J 1 base; nucleotides not matched to a gene: 4. The CDR3 sequence: CASSQIGQANTEAFF. CDR3 DNA sequence: TGTGCCAGCAGCCAAATTGGACAGGCGAACACTGAAGCTTTCTTT. The full variable domain, rest sourced from reference TRBV14 and TRBJ1-1, is EAGVTQFPSHSVIEKGQTVTLRCDPISGHDNLYWYRRVMGKEIKFLLHFVKESKQDESGMPNNRFLAERTGGTYSTLKVQPAELEDSGVYFCASSQIGQANTEAFFGQGTRLTVV.

This clone was observed a few times. V usage is TRBV15 and J usage is TRBJ1-5; 7 nucleotides line up with TRBD1. Per germline, CDR1 LNHNV and CDR2 YYDKDF (reference sequence). The length of the CDR3 is 17 residues. V lost 4 bases and J lost 0; bases outside the gene matches: 9. CDR3 sequence reads: CATSTRRTGPSNQPQHF. As DNA, the CDR3 is TGTGCCACCAGCACCCGAAGGACAGGCCCTAGCAATCAGCCCCAGCATTTT.

This clone has a single count. The genes are TRBV5-8 and TRBJ1-6, with a weak D call TRBD1 (5 bases). The length of the CDR3 is 13 residues. V lost 4 bases, J lost 11 bases, and 13 bases lay in between. Germline-derived CDR1 and CDR2 are SGHTS and YDEGEE. The chain's CDR3 is CASSNGHEAPLHF. CDR3 nucleotides: TGTGCCAGCAGCAACGGACACGAGGCACCCCTCCACTTT.

This clone was seen once. The CDR3 sequence is CASKRGIAYNSPLHF. CDR3 DNA sequence: TGTGCCAGCAAGCGAGGGATAGCCTATAATTCACCCCTCCACTTT. The rearrangement joins TRBV6-1 to TRBJ1-6; D is unresolved. Trimming took 7 bases from V and 2 from J, leaving 12 bases between them. Germline V gives CDR1 MNHNS, CDR2 SASEGT. The CDR3 is 15 amino acids.

This clone came up once. This chain connects TRBV28 to TRBJ2-4; a possible D gene is TRBD2 (5 bases). The V and J ends lost 1 base and 2 bases respectively, with 6 bases between them. Germline V gene data show CDR1 as MDHEN and CDR2 as SYDVKM. This CDR3 comprises 14 residues. CDR3 sequence (DNA): TGTGCCAGCAGTTTATTCGGGACCAAAAACATTCAGTACTTC. Protein: CASSLFGTKNIQYF.

This clone was observed a few times. This chain links TRBV29-1 with TRBJ2-1, with 8 bases aligning to TRBD2. Germline trimming cut 7 bases from V and 3 bases from J; bases unmatched to any gene: 5. CDR3 length: 13 residues. Germline V lookup: CDR1 SQVTM, CDR2 ANQGSEA. CDR3 residues: CSGSAGVYNEQFF. The DNA for the CDR3 is TGCAGCGGATCAGCGGGAGTCTACAATGAGCAGTTCTTC.